A selection of T cell receptor beta chains follows, all from one sample in a study of control samples from healthy donors and cancer patients. Profiled with immunoSEQ multiplex PCR; TCRdb holds only in-frame clones, not every one. The repertoire holds about 60,000 clones, with more than 85% as singletons. The sequenced sample was PBMCs. These receptors were obtained from a man aged 40-50 years with colorectal cancer. Both conserved end residues are trimmed from each CDR3.

>TRBJ2-7|TRBV3-1/TRBV3-2
ASSPMTNSYEQY
>TRBJ2-7|TRBV10-1
ATNRGQRSSYEQY
>TRBJ1-6|TRBV7-8
ASSFGQAPSYNSPLH
>TRBJ2-2|TRBV6-1
ASSERPPKGVAVHYTNTGELF
>TRBJ1-6|TRBV6-5
ASSYQGTGSISPLH
>TRBJ2-1|TRBV11-2
ASSSQGYNEQF
>TRBJ1-2|TRBV30
AWSAGTAYGYT
>TRBJ1-3|TRBV11-3
ASSLEARTIY
>TRBJ1-5|TRBV5-1
ASSLGPNQPQH
>TRBJ1-5|TRBV28
ASSDQVQGYQPQH
>TRBJ2-1|TRBV19
ASSPQDLSYNEQF
>TRBJ2-7|TRBV5-6
ASSLVEIAQS
>TRBJ1-5|TRBV5-6
ASSLRGRGNQPQH
>TRBJ2-1|TRBV4-2
ASSQDVRGTSGNEQF
>TRBJ2-1|TRBV11-2
ASSLSPLAGNNEQF
>TRBJ1-1|TRBV5-1
ASSLAGGLEAF
>TRBJ1-1|TRBV7-2
ASSLAPGANTEAF